These 21 T cell receptor beta chains were all obtained from the same sample, sequenced in a study of control samples from healthy donors and cancer patients. Clones were sequenced by immunoSEQ multiplex PCR, and TCRdb holds only the in-frame ones, with some missing. The sample has tens of thousands of clones; about 95% are singletons. The sequenced sample consisted of blood. The receptors originated from a woman aged 30 to 39 in good health.

V is TRBV2 and J is TRBJ1-1, with a possible D match to TRBD1 (5 bases). Between the trimmed V and J ends, which lost 5 bases and 4 bases, there was a span of 14 bases. The germline V gene has CDR1 SNHLY and CDR2 FYNNEI. CDR3 length equals 14 residues. The CDR3 bases are TGTGCCAGCAGTCTCGCGGGACGGGTCACTGAAGCTTTCTTT. It is translated as CASSLAGRVTEAFF.

This chain links TRBV11-3 with TRBJ2-2; the D gene is possibly TRBD2 (5 bases). The CDR3 is 13 residues long. Germline-derived CDR1 and CDR2 are SGHNT and YENEEA. V shed 5 bases and J shed 3 bases, with 7 bases lying between them. CDR3 loop: CASSAGDTGELFF. CDR3 coding DNA: TGTGCCAGCAGCGCCGGGGACACCGGGGAGCTGTTTTTT.

This clone was detected only once. CDR3 residues: CASSPRTGGSLSGYTF. Here the CDR3 DNA reads TGTGCCAGCAGCCCCCGGACAGGGGGGAGCTTGAGTGGCTACACCTTC. The chain carries TRBV3-1 (or the pseudogene TRBV3-2) and TRBJ1-2, with 10 bases lining up with TRBD1. Germline values: CDR1 LGHDT, CDR2 YNNKEL (reference sequence). The V gene end was trimmed by 4 bases and the J gene end by 7 bases; junction bases not matched to a gene: 12. This CDR3 has 16 residues.

The chain carries TRBV10-3 and TRBJ1-1, with a weak D call TRBD1 (5 bases). The CDR3 totals 13 residues. Germline V gene sequence: CDR1 ENHRY, CDR2 SYGVKD. The V gene lost 9 bases and the J gene lost 3 bases, with 14 bases spanning the gap. The CDR3 DNA sequence: TGTGCCATGGGCAGGGAAAAGGACACTGAAGCTTTCTTT. Translation gives CAMGREKDTEAFF.

The V call is TRBV4-1, the J call TRBJ2-2; TRBD2 might be the D (6 bases). Trimming took off 1 base at V and 4 bases at J, with 10 bases between the two ends. The CDR3 loop spans 15 amino acids. Germline V gene sequence: CDR1 MGHRA, CDR2 YSYEKL. The CDR3 DNA reads as TGCGCCAGCAGCCAAGCGGGGGTCTCCACCGGGGAGCTGTTTTTT. Protein: CASSQAGVSTGELFF.

This clone was found once. This chain uses TRBV7-2 with TRBJ1-2; TRBD1 might be the D (6 bases). V lost 4 bases to trimming and J lost 8 bases, with 20 bases between them. CDR3 size: 15 residues. Germline V gene sequence: CDR1 SGHTA, CDR2 FQGNSA. CDR3: CASSSKVTGAEGYTF. For the CDR3, the DNA is TGTGCCAGCAGCTCAAAAGTCACGGGGGCGGAAGGCTACACCTTC.

V is TRBV30 and J is TRBJ1-5; D gene uncertain. With 6 bases removed from V and 0 bases from J, the gap between germline ends came to 9 bases. The CDR3 sequence is 13 residues long. Germline V CDR1 and CDR2: GTSNPN, SVGIG (reference sequence). The DNA of the CDR3 is TGTGCCTGTGGGGAAAATAGCAATCAGCCCCAGCATTTT. Translating it yields CACGENSNQPQHF.

V and J are TRBV5-4 and TRBJ1-1; TRBD1 is a possible D gene (5 bases). V was cut by 4 bases and J by 4 bases, with 11 bases left in between. This CDR3 is built from 13 residues. Germline loops: CDR1 SGHNT, CDR2 YYREEE (reference sequence). DNA of the CDR3: TGTGCCAGCAGCCCCGGCGGGGGCACTGAAGCTTTCTTT. Translating it yields CASSPGGGTEAFF.

The rearrangement joins TRBV16 to TRBJ1-6, with 7 bases aligning to TRBD1. In germline, CDR1 is KGHSY, CDR2 FQNENV. This CDR3 contains 17 residues. The V segment lost 4 bases and the J segment 5 bases; nucleotides outside the gene matches: 11. The CDR3 bases are TGTGCCAGCAGCCGGGACAGTAGCTTATTGGATAATTCACCCCTCCACTTT. Translating it yields CASSRDSSLLDNSPLHF.

The V call is TRBV5-6, the J call TRBJ2-4, with 7 bases identical to TRBD2. The V gene's germline CDR1 is SGHDT and CDR2 YYEEEE. V shed 0 bases, J shed 3 bases, and the junction held 3 bases outside the gene matches. The CDR3 is 15 amino acids. For the CDR3, the DNA is TGTGCCAGCAGCTTGGTGGGGGGGGGCAAAAACATTCAGTACTTC. Protein sequence: CASSLVGGGKNIQYF. The whole variable domain, remainder taken from reference TRBV5-6 and TRBJ2-4, is DAGVTQSPTHLIKTRGQQVTLRCSPKSGHDTVSWYQQALGQGPQFIFQYYEEEERQRGNFPDRFSGHQFPNYSSELNVNALLLGDSALYLCASSLVGGGKNIQYFGAGTRLSVL.

The chain recombines TRBV19 with TRBJ1-2; no definite D call. The V end lost 0 bases, the J end lost 10 bases, and 9 bases lay between the germline ends. CDR1 and CDR2 (germline): LNHDA, SQIVND (reference sequence). The CDR3 totals 12 residues. CDR3 sequence reads: CASSIEGYLYTF. DNA for the CDR3: TGTGCCAGTAGTATAGAAGGTTATCTCTACACCTTC. The complete variable domain, with remaining parts taken from reference TRBV19 and TRBJ1-2, reads DGGITQSPKYLFRKEGQNVTLSCEQNLNHDAMYWYRQDPGQGLRLIYYSQIVNDFQKGDIAEGYSVSREKKESFPLTVTSAQKNPTAFYLCASSIEGYLYTFGSGTRLTVV.

This chain links TRBV27 with TRBJ2-1; 7 nucleotides match TRBD1. Germline assignment: CDR1 MNHEY and CDR2 SMNVEV (reference sequence). The V segment lost 8 bases and the J segment 3 bases; nucleotides outside the gene matches: 10. This CDR3 is 15 amino acids long. The CDR3 sequence: CASSPGTAIYNEQFF. CDR3 nucleotides: TGTGCCAGCTCCCCTGGGACAGCGATCTACAATGAGCAGTTCTTC.

The table lists this clone with a count of one. DNA of the CDR3: TGTGCCAGCAGTGAAAACGGGAATTTCTATGGCTACACCTTC. Translation gives CASSENGNFYGYTF. The chain links TRBV2 to TRBJ1-2; no clear D. Germline loops: CDR1 SNHLY, CDR2 FYNNEI. The CDR3 consists of 14 residues. Deletions cut 2 bases from V and 4 bases from J, with 11 bases between.

This clone came up once. The chain has TRBV11-2 and TRBJ2-1; D possibly uses TRBD1 or TRBD2 (7 bases each). V lost 2 bases to trimming and J lost 9 bases, with 26 bases between them. Germline lookup yields CDR1 SGHAT and CDR2 FQNNGV. The CDR3 contains 18 residues. CDR3 loop: CASSLIRDNRGGGREQFF. The CDR3 region has the DNA TGTGCCAGCAGCTTAATACGTGATAACAGGGGCGGGGGCCGTGAGCAGTTCTTC.

The V and J genes are TRBV2 and TRBJ1-2, with D unresolved. The CDR3 spans 14 residues. V lost 8 bases and J 5 bases, leaving 18 bases between the germline ends. Germline assignment: CDR1 SNHLY and CDR2 FYNNEI. CDR3: CASSRATELYGYTF. The CDR3, as DNA: TGTGCCAGCTCCCGGGCAACAGAACTTTATGGCTACACCTTC.

This chain connects TRBV11-2 to TRBJ2-2; D may match TRBD1 or TRBD2 (6 bases each). The CDR3 loop spans 16 amino acids. The germline V gene has CDR1 SGHAT and CDR2 FQNNGV. The V gene lost 5 bases and the J gene lost 5 bases, with 18 bases spanning the gap. CDR3 in amino acids: CASSPSGGVGTGELFF. DNA of the CDR3: TGTGCCAGCAGCCCCTCCGGGGGCGTCGGGACCGGGGAGCTGTTTTTT.

The rearrangement joins TRBV6-1 to TRBJ1-5; no reliable D call. CDR3 length: 16 residues. The ends were cut back, 3 bases at V and 1 base at J, with 13 bases in the middle. The germline V gene has CDR1 MNHNS and CDR2 SASEGT. The CDR3 loop is CASSEVFPESNQPQHF. Written as DNA, the CDR3 is TGTGCCAGCAGTGAGGTCTTTCCAGAGAGCAATCAGCCCCAGCATTTT.

This clone was counted a few times. This sequence joins TRBV18 and TRBJ2-3; 9 nucleotides match TRBD1. The CDR3 has 15 amino acids. V shed 3 bases, J shed 3 bases, and the junction held 4 bases outside the gene matches. The germline V gene encodes CDR1 KGHSH and CDR2 LQKENI. CDR3 nucleotides: TGTGCCAGCTCACCTCCGGGACAGGGAACAGATACGCAGTATTTT. Encoded protein: CASSPPGQGTDTQYF.

In its sample, this clone was seen once. The chain joins TRBV15 to TRBJ1-4; tentatively, D is TRBD1 (5 bases). The CDR3 is 15 amino acids. The germline gives CDR1 LNHNV, CDR2 YYDKDF (reference sequence). V was shortened by 3 bases and J by 8 bases, with 16 bases between the two germline ends. The CDR3 protein is CATSSVRGREEKLFF. The CDR3, as DNA: TGTGCCACCAGCAGTGTGCGGGGGAGAGAAGAAAAACTGTTTTTT.

The chain combines TRBV29-1 with TRBJ1-5; no clear D. Germline V gene data show CDR1 as SQVTM and CDR2 as ANQGSEA. Trimming cost V 7 bases and J 5 bases, with 15 bases left between them. This CDR3 comprises 13 residues. This chain's CDR3 is CSAQVGLDQPQHF. The CDR3 nucleotides read TGCAGCGCTCAGGTGGGATTGGATCAGCCCCAGCATTTT.

The chain couples TRBV6-1 to TRBJ1-3; a possible D gene is TRBD1 (5 bases). This CDR3 contains 18 residues. Deletions cut 4 bases from V and 4 bases from J, with 23 bases between. Per germline, CDR1 MNHNS and CDR2 SASEGT. CDR3 loop: CASSVYSARGATGNTIYF. CDR3 sequence (DNA): TGTGCCAGCAGTGTTTATTCCGCGAGGGGCGCAACCGGAAACACCATATATTTT.